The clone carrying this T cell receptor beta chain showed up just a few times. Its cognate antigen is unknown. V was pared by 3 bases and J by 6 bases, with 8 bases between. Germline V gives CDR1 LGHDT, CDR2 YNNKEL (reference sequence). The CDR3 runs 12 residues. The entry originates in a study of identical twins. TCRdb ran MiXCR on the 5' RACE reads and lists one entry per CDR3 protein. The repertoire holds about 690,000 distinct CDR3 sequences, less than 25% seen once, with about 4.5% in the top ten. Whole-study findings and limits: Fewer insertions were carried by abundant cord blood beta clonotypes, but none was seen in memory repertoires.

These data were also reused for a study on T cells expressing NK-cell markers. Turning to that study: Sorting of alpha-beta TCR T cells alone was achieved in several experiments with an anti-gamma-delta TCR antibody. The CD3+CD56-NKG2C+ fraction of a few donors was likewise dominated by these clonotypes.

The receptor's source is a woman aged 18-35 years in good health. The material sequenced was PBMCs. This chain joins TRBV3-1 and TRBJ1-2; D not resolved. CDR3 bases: TGTGCCAGCAGCCAGCGGGGTAATGGCTACACCTTC. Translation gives CASSQRGNGYTF.